Included here is one T cell receptor beta chain sequence, with context. Its antigen target is currently unknown. Base qualities were left out, and no much larger clone turns up one base away. The data belong to a study of blood T cell repertoires in COVID-19 (dated by TCRdb to the early 2020s). Context from the whole study: The collaborator samples originated in the United States, Italy and Spain and spanned the acute and convalescent phases of COVID-19. The material from the prospective study consisted of cDNA or gDNA derived from T cells, B-cell-depleted T cells, or PBMCs. Deeply sampled blood TCRbeta repertoires from subjects exposed to, actively infected with, or recovered from COVID-19 were included in the dataset. A freely available public database, intended as a resource for researchers studying the immune response to SARS-CoV-2, is where the repertoires were released. The samples were drawn from the first 160 participants of the ongoing ImmuneRACE study and from 950 to 1,500 subjects provided by 6 global collaborators. Sample metadata almost always included a de-identified subject ID, COVID-19 status, age in years and sex. Where available, HLA class I and class II types were taken from metadata supplied by the sample provider and were not determined by assay-based typing. Points the paper makes about the study in general: The amount of clinical and demographic metadata varied by source and participant and was provided uncurated.

Enrolling through a virtual design, the prospective study's participants ranged in age from about 18 to 89 years and lived across 24 United States geographic areas. Cohort assignment in the prospective study relied on participant-reported clinical history from a screening survey and a study questionnaire. For ImmuneRACE Cohort 3, a participant was defined as recovered based on two consecutive negative NP/OP PCR tests, clearance by a healthcare professional, or resolution of symptoms. In the prospective study, mobile phlebotomists collected whole blood, serum and a nasopharyngeal or oropharyngeal swab from each participant. Prospective study participants could optionally give additional blood draws and questionnaires over an approximately 2-month period. Blood samples from the prospective study were shipped frozen or at room temperature prior to DNA extraction. CDR1 and CDR2 are drawn from the germline V gene: MGHRA, YSYEKL. V is cut back by 3 bases and J by 7 bases, with 4 bases in the junction unmatched. The CDR3 starts with the cysteine, ends with the phenylalanine, and has 15 residues. Left in the record is the CDR3 DNA by itself, 45 bases read in frame from the first base.

TCRbeta CDR3 regions were amplified from genomic DNA by means of the immunoSEQ Assay, a bias-controlled multiplex PCR. The authors' pipeline ran thus. The number of nucleated cells in each sample was estimated from the amplification of reference gene primers within the assay. Sequence reads were collapsed and filtered to measure the absolute abundance of every unique TCRbeta CDR3 rearrangement. For each sample, productive Simpson clonality was calculated as the square root of Simpson's diversity index over productive rearrangements. The source is immuneACCESS, and TCRdb retained only in-frame sequences with V and J called. Part of the clones is not carried over; for the studies checked, unresolved V genes explain less than half of this, and the remainder is unexplained. V, J and clone size were drawn from that table, and D and trimming were deduced from the DNA. This sample lists 300,000 to 400,000 clones; 80% to 90% were detected once. In total, the top ten clones hold 5% of the sample.

This clonotype was obtained from a young man who had recovered from COVID-19. Sequencing was performed on PBMCs or T cells enriched from blood (not recorded which). The chain employs TRBV4-1 and TRBJ2-2; 11 central nucleotides agree with TRBD2. In nucleotide form, the sequence is TGCGCCAGCAGCCAGACTAGCGGGGAGGTCGGGGAGCTGTTTTTT. This gives the protein CASSQTSGEVGELFF.